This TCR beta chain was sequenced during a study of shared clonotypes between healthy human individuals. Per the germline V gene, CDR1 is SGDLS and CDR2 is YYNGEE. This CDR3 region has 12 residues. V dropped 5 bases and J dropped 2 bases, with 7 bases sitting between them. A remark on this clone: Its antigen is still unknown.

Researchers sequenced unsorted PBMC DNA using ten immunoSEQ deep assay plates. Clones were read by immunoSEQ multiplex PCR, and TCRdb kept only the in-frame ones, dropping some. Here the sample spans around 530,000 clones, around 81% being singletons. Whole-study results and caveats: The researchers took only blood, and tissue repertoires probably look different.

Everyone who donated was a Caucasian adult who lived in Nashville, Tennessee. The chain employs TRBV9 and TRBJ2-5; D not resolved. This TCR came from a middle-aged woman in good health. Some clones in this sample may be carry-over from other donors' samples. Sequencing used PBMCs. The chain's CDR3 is CASSRQQETQYF. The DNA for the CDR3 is TGTGCCAGCAGTAGGCAACAAGAGACCCAGTACTTC.